This is a list of T cell receptor beta chains from one sample in a study of blood T cell repertoires in COVID-19. The repertoire was sequenced with immunoSEQ multiplex PCR; TCRdb's copy has only in-frame clones and lacks some. The sample has about 130,000 clones, 86% seen once. The sample taken for sequencing was PBMCs or T cells enriched from blood (not recorded which). Receptor source: a woman in her forties or fifties who had recovered from COVID-19. The CDR3 runs from the conserved cysteine through the conserved F or W. The D gene is left open where the match is weak. Expanded clones are given a class, and other clones once, few, many or no size at all.

J gene: TRBJ2-2; V gene: TRBV4-1; D gene: .; CDR3 length: 14; clone size: .; CDR3 DNA: TGCGCCAGCAGCCTCCAGGGGAATAACGGGGAGCTGTTTTTT; CDR3 protein: CASSLQGNNGELFF
J gene: TRBJ1-2; V gene: TRBV6-4; D gene: .; CDR3 length: 13; clone size: .; CDR3 DNA: TGTGCCAGCAGCGCTGACGGGGTCGTGGGCTACACCTTC; CDR3 protein: CASSADGVVGYTF
J gene: TRBJ1-2; V gene: TRBV9; D gene: .; CDR3 length: 12; clone size: .; CDR3 DNA: TGTGCCAGCAGCGTAGAGGGGGATGGCTACACCTTC; CDR3 protein: CASSVEGDGYTF
J gene: TRBJ1-1; V gene: TRBV10-3; D gene: .; CDR3 length: 15; clone size: .; CDR3 DNA: TGTGCCATCAGTGACCCGACAAATATGAACACTGAAGCTTTCTTT; CDR3 protein: CAISDPTNMNTEAFF
J gene: TRBJ1-5; V gene: TRBV15; D gene: .; CDR3 length: 17; clone size: .; CDR3 DNA: TGTGCCACCAGCCCAACGGACTGGAGGCATAGCAATCAGCCCCAGCATTTT; CDR3 protein: CATSPTDWRHSNQPQHF
J gene: TRBJ1-2; V gene: TRBV6-6; D gene: .; CDR3 length: 13; clone size: .; CDR3 DNA: TGTGCCAGCAGCCGAACAGAAAACTATGGCTACACCTTC; CDR3 protein: CASSRTENYGYTF
J gene: TRBJ1-6; V gene: TRBV28; D gene: TRBD1; CDR3 length: 14; clone size: .; CDR3 DNA: TGTGCCAGCAGCCCAGGGACAGATAATTCACCCCTCCACTTT; CDR3 protein: CASSPGTDNSPLHF
J gene: TRBJ2-5; V gene: TRBV5-1; D gene: TRBD1; CDR3 length: 15; clone size: once; CDR3 DNA: TGCGCCAGCAGCACTGGACAGGGTGCGAGGGAGACCCAGTACTTC; CDR3 protein: CASSTGQGARETQYF
J gene: TRBJ1-2; V gene: TRBV7-2; D gene: .; CDR3 length: 16; clone size: .; CDR3 DNA: TGTGCCAGCAGCCAGCAGAGCCGGGACAAAGAGTATGGCTACACCTTC; CDR3 protein: CASSQQSRDKEYGYTF
J gene: TRBJ2-5; V gene: TRBV6-5; D gene: TRBD1; CDR3 length: 15; clone size: .; CDR3 DNA: TGTGCCAGCAGCGACGGACAGGATAATTGGGAGACCCAGTACTTC; CDR3 protein: CASSDGQDNWETQYF
J gene: TRBJ1-2; V gene: TRBV7-9; D gene: TRBD1; CDR3 length: 15; clone size: .; CDR3 DNA: TGTGCCAGCAGCTTAGCGGGACAGGGATCTTGGGGCTACACCTTC; CDR3 protein: CASSLAGQGSWGYTF
J gene: TRBJ2-3; V gene: TRBV6-5; D gene: TRBD2; CDR3 length: 14; clone size: once; CDR3 DNA: TGTGCCAGCTCCGGTAGCGGGGCCCCCGATACGCAGTATTTT; CDR3 protein: CASSGSGAPDTQYF
J gene: TRBJ1-6; V gene: TRBV7-9; D gene: .; CDR3 length: 17; clone size: .; CDR3 DNA: TGTGCCAGCAGTCCCCCGGGGTCAGGGGAGCGGTATTCACCCCTCCACTTT; CDR3 protein: CASSPPGSGERYSPLHF
J gene: TRBJ1-6; V gene: TRBV3-1/TRBV3-2; D gene: TRBD1; CDR3 length: 17; clone size: few; CDR3 DNA: TGTGCCAGCAGCCAAGACCCCCCAACAGGGGGGATTTCACCCCTCCACTTT; CDR3 protein: CASSQDPPTGGISPLHF
J gene: TRBJ2-1; V gene: TRBV11-3; D gene: .; CDR3 length: 14; clone size: few; CDR3 DNA: TGTGCCAGCAGCTTAGAGTACTCCTACAATGAGCAGTTCTTC; CDR3 protein: CASSLEYSYNEQFF
J gene: TRBJ1-2; V gene: TRBV4-3; D gene: TRBD1; CDR3 length: 17; clone size: .; CDR3 DNA: TGCGCCAGCAGCCAAGATTCAGGACAGGGGGCGATCTATGGCTACACCTTC; CDR3 protein: CASSQDSGQGAIYGYTF
J gene: TRBJ2-3; V gene: TRBV10-1; D gene: TRBD2; CDR3 length: 15; clone size: .; CDR3 DNA: TGCGCCAGCAGTCGGACTAGCGGGGGGCCGGATACGCAGTATTTT; CDR3 protein: CASSRTSGGPDTQYF
J gene: TRBJ1-3; V gene: TRBV7-9; D gene: .; CDR3 length: 16; clone size: .; CDR3 DNA: TGTGCCAGCAGCCCACGAGGCACCCATTCTGGAAACACCATATATTTT; CDR3 protein: CASSPRGTHSGNTIYF
J gene: TRBJ1-1; V gene: TRBV6-2/TRBV6-3; D gene: .; CDR3 length: 13; clone size: .; CDR3 DNA: TGTGCCAGCAGTTTATCACTAGCCACTGAAGCTTTCTTT; CDR3 protein: CASSLSLATEAFF
J gene: TRBJ2-7; V gene: TRBV5-1; D gene: TRBD1; CDR3 length: 14; clone size: .; CDR3 DNA: TGCGCCAGCAGCTTGGACAGGGGATCCTACGAGCAGTACTTC; CDR3 protein: CASSLDRGSYEQYF
J gene: TRBJ2-3; V gene: TRBV1; D gene: .; CDR3 length: 19; clone size: .; CDR3 DNA: TGCACCAGCAGCCGCCTAACTAGCGGGGGACCCCGATACACAGATACGCAGTATTTT; CDR3 protein: CTSSRLTSGGPRYTDTQYF
J gene: TRBJ2-1; V gene: TRBV9; D gene: .; CDR3 length: 16; clone size: .; CDR3 DNA: TGTGCCAGCAGCGTATACCAATCGGGGAGATACAATGAGCAGTTCTTC; CDR3 protein: CASSVYQSGRYNEQFF
J gene: TRBJ1-1; V gene: TRBV6-2/TRBV6-3; D gene: .; CDR3 length: 13; clone size: once; CDR3 DNA: TGTGCCAGCAGTTCAGACAGATACACTGAAGCTTTCTTT; CDR3 protein: CASSSDRYTEAFF
J gene: TRBJ2-7; V gene: TRBV6-5; D gene: .; CDR3 length: 14; clone size: .; CDR3 DNA: TGTGCCAGCAGTTACGCCCGGGGGATATACGAGCAGTACTTC; CDR3 protein: CASSYARGIYEQYF
J gene: TRBJ1-3; V gene: TRBV30; D gene: .; CDR3 length: 14; clone size: .; CDR3 DNA: TGTGCCTGGAGCCGTGGGGGGGCTGGAAACACCATATATTTT; CDR3 protein: CAWSRGGAGNTIYF
J gene: TRBJ1-2; V gene: TRBV10-1; D gene: .; CDR3 length: 12; clone size: .; CDR3 DNA: TGCGCCAGCAGTGGGACAAACTATGGCTACACCTTC; CDR3 protein: CASSGTNYGYTF
J gene: TRBJ1-2; V gene: TRBV5-6; D gene: .; CDR3 length: 13; clone size: .; CDR3 DNA: TGTGCCAGCAGCTTGGAGAGGCCGTATGGCTACACCTTC; CDR3 protein: CASSLERPYGYTF
J gene: TRBJ2-7; V gene: TRBV7-2; D gene: TRBD2; CDR3 length: 16; clone size: .; CDR3 DNA: TGTGCCAGCAGCTTAGTTGGCGGGGGGCCTCCCTACGAGCAGTACTTC; CDR3 protein: CASSLVGGGPPYEQYF
J gene: TRBJ1-4; V gene: TRBV11-2; D gene: TRBD1; CDR3 length: 16; clone size: .; CDR3 DNA: TGTGCCAGCACCATACAGGGGATAGGGGCTAATGAAAAACTGTTTTTT; CDR3 protein: CASTIQGIGANEKLFF
J gene: TRBJ2-7; V gene: TRBV5-1; D gene: .; CDR3 length: 17; clone size: once; CDR3 DNA: TGCGCCAGCTACACGGTTCTGGGGATAGTTGGGGGGTACGAGCAGTACTTC; CDR3 protein: CASYTVLGIVGGYEQYF
J gene: TRBJ2-7; V gene: TRBV4-3; D gene: .; CDR3 length: 17; clone size: .; CDR3 DNA: TGCGCCAGCAGGGATTCCCAGCGGCTACCCAGCTCCTACGAGCAGTACTTC; CDR3 protein: CASRDSQRLPSSYEQYF
J gene: TRBJ1-4; V gene: TRBV4-3; D gene: .; CDR3 length: 15; clone size: few; CDR3 DNA: TGCGCCAGCAGCCAAACGAATTTCGCGGATGAAAAACTGTTTTTT; CDR3 protein: CASSQTNFADEKLFF
J gene: TRBJ2-5; V gene: TRBV23-1; D gene: TRBD2; CDR3 length: 15; clone size: .; CDR3 DNA: TGCGCCAGCAGTCAATCCGGGCGGGGGAAAGAGACCCAGTACTTC; CDR3 protein: CASSQSGRGKETQYF
J gene: TRBJ1-4; V gene: TRBV27; D gene: .; CDR3 length: 14; clone size: once; CDR3 DNA: TGTGCCAGCAGTTTTGAGCTTAATAATGAAAAACTGTTTTTT; CDR3 protein: CASSFELNNEKLFF
J gene: TRBJ2-1; V gene: TRBV4-1; D gene: .; CDR3 length: 14; clone size: .; CDR3 DNA: TGCGCCAGCAGCCCCTGGACTACAGACAATGAGCAGTTCTTC; CDR3 protein: CASSPWTTDNEQFF
J gene: TRBJ2-3; V gene: TRBV7-9; D gene: TRBD2; CDR3 length: 16; clone size: few; CDR3 DNA: TGTGCCAGCAGCTTCGGGGTAGCGGGGGGCACAGATACGCAGTATTTT; CDR3 protein: CASSFGVAGGTDTQYF
J gene: TRBJ2-1; V gene: TRBV5-6; D gene: .; CDR3 length: 12; clone size: .; CDR3 DNA: TGTGCCAGCAGCTTGGCGGGCAATGAGCAGTTCTTC; CDR3 protein: CASSLAGNEQFF
J gene: TRBJ2-1; V gene: TRBV19; D gene: .; CDR3 length: 10; clone size: .; CDR3 DNA: TGTGCCAGTAGTATCAAATGGCAGTTCTTC; CDR3 protein: CASSIKWQFF
J gene: TRBJ1-6; V gene: TRBV7-9; D gene: TRBD1; CDR3 length: 19; clone size: .; CDR3 DNA: TGTGCCAGCAGCTTAGGGGACAGGGGAAGGAGCTCCTATAATTCACCCCTCCACTTT; CDR3 protein: CASSLGDRGRSSYNSPLHF
J gene: TRBJ2-3; V gene: TRBV7-9; D gene: TRBD2; CDR3 length: 16; clone size: .; CDR3 DNA: TGTGCCAGCACCATATCTAGCGGGGGGCGTCCGGATACGCAGTATTTT; CDR3 protein: CASTISSGGRPDTQYF
J gene: TRBJ1-1; V gene: TRBV14; D gene: .; CDR3 length: 13; clone size: .; CDR3 DNA: TGTGCCAGCAGCCAAGTGGCCTCCCCGAGGGCTTTCTTT; CDR3 protein: CASSQVASPRAFF
J gene: TRBJ2-7; V gene: TRBV19; D gene: .; CDR3 length: 14; clone size: .; CDR3 DNA: TGTGCCAGTAGTCAGGGGGGCCGCTCCTACGAGCAGTACTTC; CDR3 protein: CASSQGGRSYEQYF
J gene: TRBJ1-1; V gene: TRBV10-2; D gene: .; CDR3 length: 13; clone size: .; CDR3 DNA: TGCGCCAGCAGTGATTCGAGAAACACTGAAGCTTTCTTT; CDR3 protein: CASSDSRNTEAFF
J gene: TRBJ2-3; V gene: TRBV7-9; D gene: .; CDR3 length: 15; clone size: .; CDR3 DNA: TGTGCCAGCCCTAGGGGGGGCTTGGGCACAGATACGCAGTATTTT; CDR3 protein: CASPRGGLGTDTQYF
J gene: TRBJ1-5; V gene: TRBV27; D gene: TRBD1; CDR3 length: 17; clone size: once; CDR3 DNA: TGTGCCAGCAGTTTAATTTGGGACAGGGGTCTGAATCAGCCCCAGCACTTT; CDR3 protein: CASSLIWDRGLNQPQHF
J gene: TRBJ1-1; V gene: TRBV6-4; D gene: TRBD1; CDR3 length: 16; clone size: once; CDR3 DNA: TGTGCCAGCACAGTGGCAGGGGGAATAAGGTTGACTGAAGCTTTCTTT; CDR3 protein: CASTVAGGIRLTEAFF
J gene: TRBJ1-4; V gene: TRBV11-2; D gene: .; CDR3 length: 13; clone size: .; CDR3 DNA: TGTGCCAGCAGCTTAGATCCGGATGAAAAACTGTTTTTT; CDR3 protein: CASSLDPDEKLFF
J gene: TRBJ1-1; V gene: TRBV5-8; D gene: TRBD1; CDR3 length: 12; clone size: .; CDR3 DNA: TGTGCCAGCAGCTTGGGGACAGGGGAAGCTTTCTTT; CDR3 protein: CASSLGTGEAFF
J gene: TRBJ2-7; V gene: TRBV2; D gene: .; CDR3 length: 12; clone size: .; CDR3 DNA: TGTGCCAGCAGGCGGGGACAGCCTGAGCAGTACTTC; CDR3 protein: CASRRGQPEQYF
J gene: TRBJ2-2; V gene: TRBV9; D gene: TRBD2; CDR3 length: 13; clone size: .; CDR3 DNA: TGTGCCAGCCAGCGGGGGACCACGGGGGAGCTGTTTTTT; CDR3 protein: CASQRGTTGELFF
J gene: TRBJ2-1; V gene: TRBV10-3; D gene: TRBD1; CDR3 length: 14; clone size: .; CDR3 DNA: TGTGCCATCAGTGAGTCAGACAGGGGCTTTATGCCGTTCTTC; CDR3 protein: CAISESDRGFMPFF
J gene: TRBJ1-2; V gene: TRBV3-1/TRBV3-2; D gene: .; CDR3 length: 15; clone size: .; CDR3 DNA: TGTGCCAGCAGCCAAGATGGCCGGGTATCTTCCGGCTACACCTTC; CDR3 protein: CASSQDGRVSSGYTF
J gene: TRBJ1-1; V gene: TRBV4-3; D gene: TRBD1; CDR3 length: 15; clone size: .; CDR3 DNA: TGCGCCAGCAGCCAAGACCCAGGGGGCCGCACTGAAGCTTTCTTT; CDR3 protein: CASSQDPGGRTEAFF
J gene: TRBJ1-4; V gene: TRBV29-1; D gene: .; CDR3 length: 14; clone size: .; CDR3 DNA: TGCAGCGTTGTAGTGGACAGCGTGAGCGAAAAACTGTTTTTT; CDR3 protein: CSVVVDSVSEKLFF
J gene: TRBJ1-5; V gene: TRBV28; D gene: TRBD1; CDR3 length: 15; clone size: .; CDR3 DNA: TGTGCCAGCAGCCCGACAGGGGGGATCAATCAGCCCCAGCATTTT; CDR3 protein: CASSPTGGINQPQHF
J gene: TRBJ1-1; V gene: TRBV11-2; D gene: .; CDR3 length: 17; clone size: .; CDR3 DNA: TGTGCCAGCAGCTTCTCTTCCGGGGGAATGGTGAACACTGAAGCTTTCTTT; CDR3 protein: CASSFSSGGMVNTEAFF
J gene: TRBJ1-5; V gene: TRBV7-8; D gene: .; CDR3 length: 16; clone size: .; CDR3 DNA: TGTGCCAGCAGCCCGGACACAGCATATAGCAATCAGCCCCAGCATTTT; CDR3 protein: CASSPDTAYSNQPQHF
J gene: TRBJ1-5; V gene: TRBV15; D gene: .; CDR3 length: 15; clone size: .; CDR3 DNA: TGTGCCACCAGCAGAGGACAGTTTAGCAATCAGCCCCAGCATTTT; CDR3 protein: CATSRGQFSNQPQHF
J gene: TRBJ2-1; V gene: TRBV5-1; D gene: TRBD2; CDR3 length: 15; clone size: .; CDR3 DNA: TGCGCCAGCAGCTTGGAACTAGCGAGCACGGGTGAGCAGTTCTTC; CDR3 protein: CASSLELASTGEQFF